This T cell receptor beta chain was identified in a study of T-cell reconstitution after alpha-beta-depleted transplantation in children. This CDR3 comprises 14 residues. Germline CDR1 and CDR2: SGHVS and FNYEAQ. Trimming pared 4 bases from V and 5 bases from J, leaving 12 bases between. Preparation of the TCRbeta library used unique molecular identifiers. Using its own MiXCR run on the PCR reads, TCRdb lists one record per CDR3 protein. The sample yields under 35,000 distinct CDR3 sequences, about 6.2% seen once. This clonotype has a count of ten or more. Its specificity is not known. Findings and limits, study-wide: It was newly produced T cells that mostly accounted for T-cell counts and diversity one year after transplant. Some patients' high day-60 TCRbeta diversity was traced to surviving recipient T cells and thymic progenitors. Several hundred expanded graft clones reportedly were the source of alpha-beta T cells about two months after transplant.

Sequences were derived from PBMCs, mostly from graft donor cells, sampled 180 days after TCRalphabeta/CD19-depleted stem cell transplant. The receptor's source is a male patient aged 5 to 17 who had a stem cell transplant for acute myeloid leukemia, so the T cells may come from the graft donor. The chain uses TRBV7-6 and TRBJ2-1; D is possibly TRBD1 or TRBD2 (5 bases each). The CDR3 loop reads CASSSGRTDNEQFF. For the CDR3, the DNA is TGTGCCAGCAGCTCGGGACGGACGGACAATGAGCAGTTCTTC.